The 29 T cell receptor beta chains below were found in one sample sequenced in a study of blood T cell repertoires in COVID-19. Profiling relied on immunoSEQ multiplex PCR, and the TCRdb table lists in-frame clones only, not all of them. The data contain over 450,000 clones, approximately 88% of them singletons. Sequences were obtained from peripheral blood. The source of these receptors is a woman in her 50s with COVID-19, enrolled during active disease.

This chain joins TRBV5-6 and TRBJ2-1, with D perhaps matching TRBD2 (7 bases). The CDR3 consists of 13 residues. Germline CDR1 and CDR2: SGHDT and YYEEEE. The V and J ends lost 4 bases and 7 bases respectively, with 12 bases between them. DNA of the CDR3: TGTGCCAGCAGCCGGGGGGCCGAAAATGAGCAGTTCTTC. Residues: CASSRGAENEQFF.

The chain couples TRBV12-5 to TRBJ1-1, with 7 bases identical to TRBD1. Germline V gives CDR1 LGHNT, CDR2 FRNRAP. This CDR3 contains 15 residues. V lost 5 bases and J lost 4; bases outside the gene matches: 10. Written as DNA, the CDR3 is TGTGCTAGTGGTCCGCTCCTGACAGGGACCACTGAAGCTTTCTTT. Translation gives CASGPLLTGTTEAFF.

The gene calls are TRBV7-9 and TRBJ1-1; D possibly corresponds to TRBD1 (6 bases). The germline gives CDR1 SEHNR, CDR2 FQNEAQ (reference sequence). V was clipped by 5 bases and J by 4 bases, with 20 bases between them. The CDR3 covers 16 residues. The CDR3 DNA reads as TGTGCCAGCAGCCCTAAGGGGGAGACACTCATCACTGAAGCTTTCTTT. Protein sequence: CASSPKGETLITEAFF.

The chain's CDR3 is CASSQDGLAGGTDTQYF. CDR3 nucleotide sequence: TGTGCCAGCAGCCAAGATGGCCTAGCGGGGGGAACAGATACGCAGTATTTT. This rearrangement joins TRBV4-2 to TRBJ2-3; 11 nucleotides line up with TRBD2. This CDR3 region has 17 residues. CDR1 and CDR2 from the germline V gene are LGHNA and YNFKEQ. V was clipped by 0 bases and J by 3 bases; unmatched bases: 5.

The gene calls are TRBV18 and TRBJ1-1, with D hard to call. Trimming cost V 6 bases and J 7 bases, with 18 bases left between them. This CDR3 has 14 residues. Germline CDR1 reads KGHSH; CDR2 reads LQKENI. The chain's CDR3 is CASSPQASTVEAFF. The CDR3 nucleotides are TGTGCCAGCTCCCCCCAGGCATCTACAGTTGAAGCTTTCTTT.

V is TRBV30 and J is TRBJ2-5; 7 bases line up with TRBD1. This CDR3 contains 12 residues. Germline V gene data show CDR1 as GTSNPN and CDR2 as SVGIG (reference sequence). With V trimmed by 4 bases and J by 12 bases, 11 bases remained unmatched. The CDR3 protein is CAWKSEGTVKYF. The CDR3 DNA is TGTGCCTGGAAATCAGAGGGGACAGTAAAGTACTTC.

The V and J genes are TRBV6-1 and TRBJ1-2, with unresolved D. Per the germline V gene, CDR1 is MNHNS and CDR2 is SASEGT. The length of the CDR3 is 15 residues. V lost 0 bases and J lost 4, with 12 bases in between. CDR3 bases: TGTGCCAGCAGTGAAGCTGGGCAGGCCCTCTATGGCTACACCTTC. Translation gives CASSEAGQALYGYTF.

The chain carries TRBV28 and TRBJ1-5; D perhaps matches TRBD1 (6 bases). V was cut by 4 bases and J by 1 base, with 11 bases left in between. Germline CDR1 and CDR2: MDHEN and SYDVKM. CDR3 length equals 15 residues. The CDR3 loop reads CASSSLTGSNQPQHF. The CDR3 region has the DNA TGTGCCAGCAGTTCTCTCACAGGGAGCAATCAGCCCCAGCATTTT.

To note about this clone: Within the sample, other DNA sequences also encode this same CDR3. The chain links TRBV9 to TRBJ1-1; 9 positions match TRBD1. Germline lookup yields CDR1 SGDLS and CDR2 YYNGEE. V lost 4 bases to trimming and J lost 1 base; unmatched junction nucleotides: 5. The CDR3 has 15 amino acids. The CDR3: CASSPRQGGNTEAFF. CDR3 coding DNA: TGTGCCAGCAGCCCCCGACAGGGGGGGAACACTGAAGCTTTCTTT.

CDR3 loop: CAWSLLRGYGYTF. CDR3 bases: TGTGCCTGGAGTCTGCTAAGGGGCTATGGCTACACCTTC. The chain combines TRBV30 with TRBJ1-2; TRBD1 is a possible D gene (5 bases). CDR1 and CDR2 from the germline V gene are GTSNPN and SVGIG (reference sequence). The V gene lost 2 bases and the J gene lost 4 bases, with 11 bases spanning the gap. CDR3 length: 13 amino acids.

V is TRBV10-3 and J is TRBJ1-4, with a weak D call TRBD1 (5 bases). The CDR3 has 16 amino acids. Germline V gene sequence: CDR1 ENHRY, CDR2 SYGVKD. V lost 7 bases, J lost 6 bases, and 21 bases lay in between. The CDR3 DNA sequence: TGTGCCATCACGTGGGGGGGACCGCTGTCGGATGAAAAACTGTTTTTT. This translates into CAITWGGPLSDEKLFF.

V and J are TRBV30 and TRBJ2-3, with TRBD2 identical over 7 bases. The CDR3 sequence is 14 residues long. Germline CDR1 reads GTSNPN; CDR2 reads SVGIG (reference sequence). With V trimmed by 8 bases and J by 2 bases, 10 bases remained unmatched. The CDR3: CAGSGGSSTDTQYF. The CDR3 DNA follows: TGTGCCGGCTCCGGGGGGAGTTCCACAGATACGCAGTATTTT.

J is TRBJ2-2 and V is TRBV11-3; D possibly corresponds to TRBD2 (6 bases). The V and J ends lost 5 bases and 7 bases respectively, with 14 bases between them. This CDR3 comprises 14 residues. Germline V gene lookup returns CDR1 SGHNT and CDR2 YENEEA. The CDR3 loop reads CASSASGTVGELFF. CDR3 bases: TGTGCCAGCAGCGCATCCGGGACTGTCGGGGAGCTGTTTTTT.

The chain has TRBV6-1 and TRBJ1-1, with D unclear. The CDR3 runs 15 residues. The V end was cut by 1 base, the J end by 5 bases, with 14 bases between. CDR1 is MNHNS and CDR2 is SASEGT in the germline V gene. As DNA, the CDR3 is TGTGCCAGCAGTGAAGTTGTCGGGGAGAGGACTGAAGCTTTCTTT. It specifies CASSEVVGERTEAFF.

The chain carries TRBV7-6 and TRBJ1-1; 7 nucleotides line up with TRBD1. Germline lookup yields CDR1 SGHVS and CDR2 FNYEAQ. This CDR3 region has 19 residues. The V segment lost 1 base and the J segment 0 bases; nucleotides outside the gene matches: 14. The CDR3, as DNA: TGTGCCAGCAGCTTAGGGGAAACGGACAGGCGCGCTATGAACACTGAAGCTTTCTTT. It specifies CASSLGETDRRAMNTEAFF.

This chain connects TRBV19 to TRBJ1-2; 8 nucleotides line up with TRBD1. V lost 4 bases, J lost 5 bases, and 9 bases stayed unmatched. Germline values: CDR1 LNHDA, CDR2 SQIVND (reference sequence). CDR3 length: 15 residues. Here the CDR3 reads CASSKFPGGPYGYTF. CDR3 DNA: TGTGCCAGTAGTAAATTCCCAGGGGGCCCATATGGCTACACCTTC. Together with reference TRBV19 and TRBJ1-2, the CDR3 gives the full variable domain: DGGITQSPKYLFRKEGQNVTLSCEQNLNHDAMYWYRQDPGQGLRLIYYSQIVNDFQKGDIAEGYSVSREKKESFPLTVTSAQKNPTAFYLCASSKFPGGPYGYTFGSGTRLTVV.

This clone has only one observation. The chain has TRBV14 and TRBJ1-2; 9 bases are a match to TRBD1. V dropped 6 bases and J dropped 8; count of bases not matched to a gene: 10. The CDR3 extends over 14 amino acids. Germline CDR1 is SGHDN and CDR2 is FVKESK. In nucleotides, the CDR3 is TGTGCCAGCAGTCCTACAGGGGGCCCAGGCGGCTACACCTTC. This sequence encodes CASSPTGGPGGYTF.

This chain connects TRBV7-6 to TRBJ1-1; D is perhaps TRBD1 (6 bases). The germline V gene has CDR1 SGHVS and CDR2 FNYEAQ. V gave up 5 bases and J gave up 4 bases, with 23 bases separating them. The CDR3 is 17 amino acids. Written as DNA, the CDR3 is TGTGCCAGCAGCCCACGTTATCAGGGGAGGGAGAGCACTGAAGCTTTCTTT. It encodes CASSPRYQGRESTEAFF.

The chain has TRBV3-1 (or the pseudogene TRBV3-2) and TRBJ1-2; D unclear. Germline loops: CDR1 LGHDT, CDR2 YNNKEL (reference sequence). Trimming pared 0 bases from V and 3 bases from J, leaving 17 bases between. This CDR3 contains 17 residues. The CDR3 sequence is CASSQDLIRDLHYGYTF. In nucleotides, the CDR3 is TGTGCCAGCAGCCAAGATTTAATACGGGATCTTCACTATGGCTACACCTTC.

The chain employs TRBV4-2 and TRBJ1-6; the match to TRBD1 covers 8 bases. The CDR3 extends over 14 amino acids. J lost 7 bases, V lost 4 bases, and 3 bases had no gene match. CDR1 and CDR2 from the germline V gene are LGHNA and YNFKEQ. The CDR3 loop is CASSLTGGNSPLHF. Here the CDR3 DNA reads TGTGCCAGCAGCCTCACAGGGGGGAATTCACCCCTCCACTTT.

The chain is built from TRBV10-1 and TRBJ2-3; a weak D match, TRBD2 (5 bases). V was cut by 6 bases and J by 2 bases, with 6 bases left in between. Germline V gene sequence: CDR1 WNHNN, CDR2 SYGVQD (reference sequence). The CDR3 loop spans 12 amino acids. As DNA, the CDR3 is TGCGCCAGCAGGGACTCCACAGATACGCAGTATTTT. Protein: CASRDSTDTQYF.

J is TRBJ1-5 and V is TRBV2; TRBD1 matches 7 bases. The CDR3 covers 15 residues. With 6 bases clipped from V and 2 bases from J, the junction kept 7 bases outside the gene matches. Germline lookup yields CDR1 SNHLY and CDR2 FYNNEI. CDR3 sequence: CASRDYTGGNQPQHF. CDR3 nucleotide sequence: TGTGCCAGCAGGGACTACACAGGGGGCAATCAGCCCCAGCATTTT.

The chain has TRBV6-5 and TRBJ1-2, with D hard to call. V gave up 11 bases and J gave up 4 bases, with 11 bases separating them. The CDR3 runs 11 residues. Germline CDR1 reads MNHEY; CDR2 reads SVGAGI. CDR3 amino acids: CAAREGYGYTF. In nucleotides, the CDR3 is TGTGCCGCGAGGGAGGGCTATGGCTACACCTTC.

The CDR3 DNA reads as TGTGCCAGCAGTTTAGGGGGAGGAGGCACTGAAGCTTTCTTT. This translates into CASSLGGGGTEAFF. This chain connects TRBV28 to TRBJ1-1; D possibly corresponds to TRBD1 (5 bases). V gave up 2 bases and J gave up 4 bases, with 11 bases separating them. Per germline, CDR1 MDHEN and CDR2 SYDVKM. This CDR3 has 14 amino acids.

The V gene is TRBV10-1, the J gene TRBJ1-1, with D possibly TRBD1 on 5 matching bases. Trimming pared 8 bases from V and 5 bases from J, leaving 15 bases between. This CDR3 is 13 amino acids long. Looked up from germline, CDR1 is WNHNN and CDR2 is SYGVQD (reference sequence). In DNA, the CDR3 is TGCGCCAGCCAAGAAGGGGCTGGGACTGAAGCTTTCTTT. This translates into CASQEGAGTEAFF.

J is TRBJ2-3 and V is TRBV12-5; the D gene is possibly TRBD2 (5 bases). Trimming shortened V by 5 bases and J by 1 base, and 13 bases separated the two germline ends. There are 15 residues in the CDR3. Looked up from germline, CDR1 is LGHNT and CDR2 is FRNRAP. CDR3 coding DNA: TGTGCTAGTGGTACCGCGGGTAGCGGCACAGATACGCAGTATTTT. This encodes CASGTAGSGTDTQYF.

The V and J genes are TRBV5-1 and TRBJ1-5; D possibly corresponds to TRBD1 (6 bases). This CDR3 is 14 amino acids long. V lost 4 bases to trimming and J lost 3 bases, with 11 bases between them. Looked up from germline, CDR1 is SGHRS and CDR2 is YFSETQ. CDR3 residues: CASSATGNNQPQHF. CDR3 nucleotide sequence: TGCGCCAGCAGCGCAACAGGGAACAATCAGCCCCAGCATTTT. Drawing the rest from reference TRBV5-1 and TRBJ1-5, the complete variable domain is KAGVTQTPRYLIKTRGQQVTLSCSPISGHRSVSWYQQTPGQGLQFLFEYFSETQRNKGNFPGRFSGRQFSNSRSEMNVSTLELGDSALYLCASSATGNNQPQHFGDGTRLSIL.

This rearrangement joins TRBV5-1 to TRBJ1-1, with D unclear. CDR1 is SGHRS and CDR2 is YFSETQ in the germline V gene. The CDR3 totals 14 residues. The V gene lost 0 bases and the J gene lost 9 bases, with 15 bases spanning the gap. The CDR3 bases are TGCGCCAGCAGCTTGGCCCTTTACCAAGCTCAAGCTTTCTTT. Its protein product is CASSLALYQAQAFF. The entire variable domain, with the rest obtained from reference TRBV5-1 and TRBJ1-1, is as follows: KAGVTQTPRYLIKTRGQQVTLSCSPISGHRSVSWYQQTPGQGLQFLFEYFSETQRNKGNFPGRFSGRQFSNSRSEMNVSTLELGDSALYLCASSLALYQAQAFFGQGTRLTVV.

This clone was recorded once. This chain connects TRBV11-2 to TRBJ2-7; D is uncertain. This CDR3 spans 13 amino acids. Germline V lookup: CDR1 SGHAT, CDR2 FQNNGV. V lost 4 bases and J lost 4, with 11 bases in between. The CDR3 bases are TGTGCCAGCAGCTCGACTGTCAGATACGAGCAGTACTTC. Protein: CASSSTVRYEQYF.